The 30 T cell receptor beta chains given below trace back to one sample, sequenced in a study of T cell clonotyping in hematopoietic cell transplantation. Method: immunoSEQ multiplex PCR; TCRdb's copy keeps in-frame clones and lacks some. The repertoire holds tens of thousands of clones, with 94% as singletons. Sequenced input: peripheral blood mononuclear cells. Receptors were obtained from a woman in her forties or fifties in good health. Some clones in this sample may be carry-over from other donors' samples.

The V and J genes are TRBV4-3 and TRBJ2-7; D is ambiguous. V was shortened by 0 bases and J by 0 bases, with 15 bases between the two germline ends. The CDR3 covers 17 residues. Germline V gene sequence: CDR1 LGHNA, CDR2 YSLEER. The CDR3 DNA reads as TGCGCCAGCAGCCAAGATCCTGGGCAGCATCTCTCCTACGAGCAGTACTTC. It codes for CASSQDPGQHLSYEQYF.

This clone was detected a few times. The rearrangement links TRBV27 to TRBJ1-6, with D possibly TRBD1 on 6 matching bases. Trimming pared 3 bases from V and 0 bases from J, leaving 18 bases between. The CDR3 sequence is 19 residues long. The germline V gene has CDR1 MNHEY and CDR2 SMNVEV (reference sequence). CDR3 sequence reads: CASSFAQGIFRSYNSPLHF. The DNA for the CDR3 is TGTGCCAGCAGTTTCGCACAGGGTATATTTCGCTCCTATAATTCACCCCTCCACTTT.

V gene TRBV11-3 combines with J gene TRBJ1-4; D unresolved. Germline V CDR1 and CDR2: SGHNT, YENEEA. V was cut by 5 bases and J by 0 bases, with 7 bases left in between. This CDR3 has 14 amino acids. CDR3 sequence: CASSPFATNEKLFF. The CDR3 DNA reads TGTGCCAGCAGCCCTTTTGCAACTAATGAAAAACTGTTTTTT.

This clone was observed a few times. V gene TRBV10-3 combines with J gene TRBJ2-1, with D perhaps being TRBD1 or TRBD2 (5 bases each). The V end lost 6 bases, the J end lost 9 bases, and 12 bases lay between the germline ends. Germline CDR1 is ENHRY and CDR2 is SYGVKD. This CDR3 region has 12 residues. In DNA, the CDR3 is TGTGCCATCAGGGGACGGACGGGTGAGCAGTTCTTC. This translates into CAIRGRTGEQFF.

This clone was counted a single time. The gene calls are TRBV11-3 and TRBJ2-1; 7 bases are a match to TRBD1. V was pared by 3 bases and J by 10 bases, with 3 bases of the junction left unmatched. The germline V gene has CDR1 SGHNT and CDR2 YENEEA. The CDR3 covers 12 residues. The CDR3 nucleotides are TGTGCCAGCAGCTTGGGGACAGCAGAGCAGTTCTTC. Its protein product is CASSLGTAEQFF.

The chain has TRBV5-1 and TRBJ2-7, with D tentatively TRBD1 or TRBD2 (5 bases each). The V gene lost 3 bases and the J gene lost 4 bases, with 14 bases spanning the gap. CDR1 and CDR2 from the germline V gene are SGHRS and YFSETQ. The CDR3 is 14 amino acids. The CDR3 sequence is CASSSTPGPYEQYF. The CDR3 bases are TGCGCCAGCAGCTCCACGCCGGGACCTTACGAGCAGTACTTC.

The rearrangement uses TRBV11-3 and TRBJ2-4, with 8 bases fitting TRBD1. Unmatched junction bases numbered 11, after V lost 4 bases and J lost 9 bases. CDR3 length: 15 amino acids. Germline assignment: CDR1 SGHNT and CDR2 YENEEA. The CDR3 loop reads CASSSRQGAGGIQYF. CDR3 bases: TGTGCCAGCAGCTCCCGGCAGGGGGCCGGAGGCATTCAGTACTTC.

The chain combines TRBV7-2 with TRBJ2-5; 8 positions agree with TRBD2. In germline, CDR1 is SGHTA, CDR2 FQGNSA. The V and J ends lost 5 bases and 3 bases, in that order; junction bases with no gene match: 5. The CDR3 runs 14 residues. CDR3 protein: CASSRSGAEETQYF. In nucleotides, the CDR3 is TGTGCCAGCAGCCGTAGCGGGGCAGAAGAGACCCAGTACTTC.

This chain connects TRBV5-1 to TRBJ1-5, with 7 nucleotides matching TRBD1. This CDR3 is 13 amino acids long. Germline CDR1 and CDR2: SGHRS and YFSETQ. Trimming removed 0 bases from V and 6 bases from J; junction bases left unmatched: 0. As DNA, the CDR3 is TGCGCCAGCAGCTTGGAGGGGGCTCAGCCCCAGCATTTT. As protein: CASSLEGAQPQHF.

DNA for the CDR3: TGTGCCAGCAGCTTTTCGGGGGTCAATGAGCAGTTCTTC. This sequence encodes CASSFSGVNEQFF. The chain recombines TRBV5-4 with TRBJ2-1; tentatively, D is TRBD2 (6 bases). The CDR3 is 13 amino acids. The germline gives CDR1 SGHNT, CDR2 YYREEE (reference sequence). V lost 2 bases, J lost 6 bases, and 9 bases lay in between.

The chain links TRBV25-1 to TRBJ1-1; possibly TRBD1 for D (5 bases). The CDR3 runs 14 residues. Germline values: CDR1 MGHDK, CDR2 SYGVNS. Between the trimmed V and J ends, which lost 4 bases and 0 bases, there was a span of 9 bases. CDR3 in amino acids: CASSVGAVNTEAFF. Here the CDR3 DNA reads TGTGCCAGCAGTGTTGGGGCGGTGAACACTGAAGCTTTCTTT.

This clone was counted a few times. The V call is TRBV5-6, the J call TRBJ1-6, with 11 bases matching TRBD1. The V gene's germline CDR1 is SGHDT and CDR2 YYEEEE. CDR3 length: 15 residues. V lost 6 bases, J lost 8 bases, and 7 bases stayed unmatched. CDR3 DNA sequence: TGTGCCAGCAACATGGACAGGGGGCAGGATTCACCCCTCCACTTT. Its protein is CASNMDRGQDSPLHF. The full variable domain, rest sourced from reference TRBV5-6 and TRBJ1-6, is DAGVTQSPTHLIKTRGQQVTLRCSPKSGHDTVSWYQQALGQGPQFIFQYYEEEERQRGNFPDRFSGHQFPNYSSELNVNALLLGDSALYLCASNMDRGQDSPLHFGNGTRLTVT.

The chain combines TRBV6-6 with TRBJ2-1; D ambiguous. The CDR3 runs 15 residues. Germline loops: CDR1 MNHNY, CDR2 SVGAGI (reference sequence). Trimming shortened V by 0 bases and J by 2 bases, and 8 bases separated the two germline ends. Here the CDR3 DNA reads TGTGCCAGCAGTTACTCTTCAGGCCCCTACAATGAGCAGTTCTTC. Translated: CASSYSSGPYNEQFF.

This clone was recorded a few times. This chain links TRBV9 with TRBJ1-2; TRBD1 agrees at 7 bases. Germline lookup yields CDR1 SGDLS and CDR2 YYNGEE. V trimming: 0 bases; J trimming: 4 bases; junction bases outside the gene matches: 9. This CDR3 has 16 residues. This CDR3 is CASSVGDDRDVYGYTF. In DNA, the CDR3 is TGTGCCAGCAGCGTAGGCGACGACAGGGATGTCTATGGCTACACCTTC.

The J gene is TRBJ1-1, the V gene TRBV7-8; D remains unclear. The V gene lost 1 base and the J gene lost 0 bases, with 6 bases spanning the gap. The CDR3 sequence is 14 residues long. CDR1 and CDR2 (germline): SGHVS, FQNEAQ. CDR3 bases: TGTGCCAGCAGCTTAGTCCTAATGAACACTGAAGCTTTCTTT. Translation: CASSLVLMNTEAFF.

A single count supports this clone. The chain uses TRBV7-6 and TRBJ1-6; D is perhaps TRBD1 (5 bases). Germline CDR1 SGHVS, CDR2 FNYEAQ. The length of the CDR3 is 17 residues. Deletions cut 1 base from V and 6 bases from J, with 16 bases between. CDR3 DNA sequence: TGTGCCAGCAGCTTAGTAGAGGGCGGGGGAGCTAATTCACCCCTCCACTTT. Translated, it gives CASSLVEGGGANSPLHF.

V is TRBV28 and J is TRBJ2-2, with 16 bases that match TRBD2. J gave up 6 bases and V 0 bases, and 1 base lay outside the gene matches. CDR3 size: 17 residues. Germline CDR1 MDHEN, CDR2 SYDVKM. In nucleotides, the CDR3 is TGTGCCAGCAGTTTATGGGGACTAGCGGGGGGGCCCGGGGAGCTGTTTTTT. This sequence encodes CASSLWGLAGGPGELFF.

The chain is built from TRBV12-1 and TRBJ1-5. TRBV12-1 is deemed a pseudogene. The CDR3 length is 16 residues. The DNA of the CDR3 is TGTGCCAGCAGGTCCCCAGTCCTAGGAGGGAAGCAGCCCCAGCATTTT. Translation gives CASRSPVLGGKQPQHF.

This sequence joins TRBV7-3 and TRBJ1-2, with unresolved D. Trimming pared 5 bases from V and 2 bases from J, leaving 15 bases between. Per germline, CDR1 SGHTA and CDR2 FQGTGA. This CDR3 comprises 15 residues. The CDR3 region has the DNA TGTGCCAGCAGCCTAGACCCAGCCGGGAACTATGGCTACACCTTC. It encodes CASSLDPAGNYGYTF.

The sample holds one count of this clone. The chain uses TRBV4-2 and TRBJ1-1; D might be TRBD1 (5 bases). V lost 4 bases and J 3 bases, leaving 15 bases between the germline ends. The CDR3 runs 15 residues. The germline gives CDR1 LGHNA, CDR2 YNFKEQ. The CDR3 loop reads CASSPDTEFDTEAFF. In DNA, the CDR3 is TGTGCCAGCAGCCCGGACACGGAGTTCGACACTGAAGCTTTCTTT.

J is TRBJ2-2 and V is TRBV7-6; TRBD1 agrees at 7 bases. This CDR3 is 13 amino acids long. Germline V gene sequence: CDR1 SGHVS, CDR2 FNYEAQ. J was trimmed by 14 bases and V by 2 bases; bases with no gene match: 8. The CDR3 protein is CASSLQTGSALFF. CDR3 nucleotides: TGTGCCAGCAGCTTACAGACAGGGTCGGCACTGTTTTTT.

J is TRBJ2-5 and V is TRBV7-8, with D tentatively TRBD1 (5 bases). Germline V gene sequence: CDR1 SGHVS, CDR2 FQNEAQ. Trimming stripped 5 bases from V and 4 bases from J, with 11 bases between. The CDR3 totals 13 residues. The CDR3 here is CASSGDSRETQYF. The DNA for the CDR3 is TGTGCCAGCAGCGGTGACAGTAGAGAGACCCAGTACTTC.

This chain's CDR3 is CASSYSGGGAYQPQHF. The CDR3 nucleotides read TGTGCCAGCAGTTACTCGGGAGGGGGGGCCTATCAGCCCCAGCATTTT. The chain uses TRBV6-6 and TRBJ1-5; D is possibly TRBD1 (6 bases). The CDR3 has 16 residues. The V gene lost 0 bases and the J gene lost 5 bases, with 14 bases spanning the gap. Per germline, CDR1 MNHNY and CDR2 SVGAGI (reference sequence).

This sequence joins TRBV27 and TRBJ2-3; no reliable D call. V dropped 5 bases and J dropped 3 bases, with 9 bases sitting between them. The germline gives CDR1 MNHEY, CDR2 SMNVEV (reference sequence). CDR3 size: 13 residues. CDR3 protein: CASSHTVTDTQYF. The CDR3 nucleotides are TGTGCCAGCAGTCACACCGTTACAGATACGCAGTATTTT.

The chain carries TRBV4-3 and TRBJ2-3, with D unclear. V was trimmed by 0 bases and J by 9 bases, leaving 13 bases between them. The CDR3 sequence is 14 residues long. CDR1 LGHNA and CDR2 YSLEER come from the germline V gene. The CDR3 DNA reads as TGCGCCAGCAGCCAAGATGGAAGGGCCGGAACGCAGTATTTT. Translation: CASSQDGRAGTQYF.

With regard to this clone: The sample has other DNA sequences that encode this CDR3 too. The chain couples TRBV7-8 to TRBJ1-5, with a tentative D call TRBD1 (5 bases). V lost 1 base and J lost 1, with 8 bases in between. This CDR3 spans 15 amino acids. Germline V gene lookup returns CDR1 SGHVS and CDR2 FQNEAQ. This CDR3 is CASSLVRDSNQPQHF. The CDR3 region has the DNA TGTGCCAGCAGCTTAGTCCGGGACAGCAATCAGCCCCAGCATTTT.

V usage is TRBV7-8 and J usage is TRBJ1-3; D is unclear. The CDR3 consists of 14 residues. CDR1 and CDR2 (germline): SGHVS, FQNEAQ. V was pared by 5 bases and J by 2 bases, with 10 bases between. The CDR3 protein is CASSLSSPGNTIYF. The CDR3 nucleotides are TGTGCCAGCAGCCTCAGTTCCCCTGGAAACACCATATATTTT.

J is TRBJ2-1 and V is TRBV6-5; maybe TRBD2 (6 bases). Germline V lookup: CDR1 MNHEY, CDR2 SVGAGI. V was clipped by 2 bases and J by 12 bases, with 8 bases between them. The CDR3 runs 11 residues. The CDR3 reads CASSYGGGQFF. CDR3 DNA: TGTGCCAGCAGTTACGGGGGAGGGCAGTTCTTC.

The chain combines TRBV19 with TRBJ1-2; D gene ambiguous. The CDR3 contains 13 residues. Per the germline V gene, CDR1 is LNHDA and CDR2 is SQIVND (reference sequence). Trimming removed 5 bases from V and 2 bases from J, with 9 bases in between. CDR3 in DNA: TGTGCCAGTAGTCGTACGGAGAACTATGGCTACACCTTC. This sequence encodes CASSRTENYGYTF.

The V call is TRBV4-1, the J call TRBJ1-2; 8 nucleotides line up with TRBD1. Unmatched junction bases numbered 4, after V lost 5 bases and J lost 5 bases. Germline loops: CDR1 MGHRA, CDR2 YSYEKL. The CDR3 extends over 13 amino acids. This chain's CDR3 is CASSAGGVYGYTF. CDR3 sequence (DNA): TGCGCCAGCAGCGCAGGGGGCGTTTATGGCTACACCTTC.